The source of this T cell receptor beta chain is a study of T cells in Graves' hyperthyroidism and ophthalmopathy. Study as a whole: Peripheral blood specimens were obtained at initial diagnosis, prior to any treatment. Study results and caveats: For ophthalmopathy, model prediction preceded onset by a median about six months. Peripheral blood also featured most of the thyroid clonotypes expanded above 0.001.

Hyperthyroidism patients were newly diagnosed, had disease duration under 2 months, and were aged 18 to 65 years. The CDR3 spans 13 residues. Looked up from germline, CDR1 is GTSNPN and CDR2 is SVGIG (reference sequence). This clonotype was seen only once. Its antigen is unidentified. At one end the junction does not follow the germline gene, possibly because of a read error. Researchers amplified the TCR beta CDR3 regions from RNA transcripts. With the HTBI primer set, the TCR CDR3 went through a first round of RT-PCR. One entry per CDR3 protein results from TCRdb running MiXCR on the multiplex PCR reads. This table holds 650,000 to 850,000 distinct CDR3 sequences, about 17% found once.

The genes are TRBV30 and TRBJ1-3; D remains unclear. Input material: blood. The TCR sequence derives from a woman in her fifties or sixties with Graves' hyperthyroidism that later progressed to Graves' ophthalmopathy. The chain's CDR3 is CARSRTSGNTIYF. The CDR3 region has the DNA TGTGCCCGGAGTCGGACGTCTGGAAACACCATATATTTT.